Below are 2 T cell receptor beta chains sequenced from a single sample in a study of early T cells in non-severe SARS-CoV-2 infection. TCRdb processed the 5' RACE reads anew with MiXCR; each CDR3 protein has one entry. Of about 63,000 distinct CDR3 sequences detected, over 10% appear once; the ten largest clones hold about 4.3%. The sequenced material came from whole blood. Receptors were obtained from an adult who was a healthcare worker with PCR-confirmed SARS-CoV-2 infection or an uninfected control (not recorded which).

The sample holds a few counts of this clonotype. The J gene is TRBJ2-1, the V gene TRBV7-6; 7 nucleotides agree with TRBD2. CDR1 is SGHVS, CDR2 FNYEAQ, per germline. Trimming took 0 bases from V and 10 from J; bases not matched to a gene: 6. This CDR3 is built from 14 residues. The CDR3 DNA reads TGTGCCAGCAGCTTAGCGGGAGGGGAAGGGGAGCAGTTCTTC. The encoded protein is CASSLAGGEGEQFF. Full variable domain (rest looked up from reference TRBV7-6 and TRBJ2-1): GAGVSQSPRYKVTKRGQDVALRCDPISGHVSLYWYRQALGQGPEFLTYFNYEAQQDKSGLPNDRFSAERPEGSISTLTIQRTEQRDSAMYRCASSLAGGEGEQFFGPGTRLTVL.

This clonotype was seen ten or more times. This chain uses TRBV5-1 with TRBJ2-2, with 8 nucleotides matching TRBD1. CDR3 length: 14 amino acids. Germline loops: CDR1 SGHRS, CDR2 YFSETQ. Trimming took 3 bases from V and 3 from J; bases not matched to a gene: 1. CDR3 region: CASSSQGDTGELFF. CDR3 sequence (DNA): TGCGCCAGCAGCTCACAGGGGGACACCGGGGAGCTGTTTTTT.